The clone carrying this TCR beta chain has more than one count but fewer than ten. Its antigen is as yet unknown. The data belong to a study of regulatory T cells in long-lasting Graves disease. On the study more broadly: Graves' patients who were just diagnosed had used antithyroid drugs for under 3 months. Study observations and caveats: Owing to a sample size that was small, accuracy may have been reduced.

The time point is: newly diagnosed GD, antithyroid drugs for less than 3 months. RNA extracted from PBMCs served as the sequencing template. Germline trimming cut 2 bases from V and 6 bases from J; bases unmatched to any gene: 8. CDR3 length: 15 amino acids. CDR1 and CDR2 (germline): MNHEY, SMNVEV (reference sequence). Researchers made TCR beta libraries by using iRepertoire HTBI primers and running Arm-PCR on CDR3 regions. In TCRdb, the multiplex PCR reads were re-called with MiXCR into one record per CDR3 protein. Among 410,000 or so distinct CDR3 sequences listed, 15% were seen once. The same data also went into a second study, on T cells in Graves' hyperthyroidism and ophthalmopathy. That report adds: Over 18 months, lack of ophthalmopathy progression marked Graves' hyperthyroidism as stable. HTBI primers were the set used in a first-round RT-PCR of the TCR CDR3.

The starting material was peripheral blood mononuclear cells (PBMCs), obtained at new diagnosis, from a patient treated with antithyroid drugs. The chain uses TRBV27 and TRBJ1-1, with 8 bases that match TRBD1. The clonotype comes from a woman aged 25 to 39 with Graves disease. The CDR3 DNA is TGTGCCAGCAGTTTAAATGACAGGGGAATCTCTGAAGCTTTCTTT. It translates to CASSLNDRGISEAFF.